Sequencing of this TCR beta chain was carried out in a study of cytomegalovirus exposure and HLA in healthy donors. Regarding this clone: Its target is unknown.

The CDR3 runs to 13 residues. Trimming cost V 5 bases and J 8 bases; bases outside gene matches: 8. Looked up from germline, CDR1 is MNHNS and CDR2 is SASEGT. Primers included in the PCR were 60 Vbeta and 13 Jbeta primers. Some clones are missing from TCRdb's copy, which holds only in-frame ones; the method was immunoSEQ multiplex PCR. This table holds around 210,000 clones, 65% to 85% found once. Findings and limits, study-wide: A later analysis linked a missense DCLRE1C variant to TCR beta V- and J-gene trimming.

The J gene is TRBJ1-2, the V gene TRBV6-1; TRBD1 agrees at 7 bases. The sequencing input was PBMCs. The TCR sequence derives from a man aged 45-60 years in good health and CMV-seronegative. CDR3: CASSPDRTEGYTF. The CDR3 DNA sequence: TGTGCCAGCAGTCCGGACAGGACGGAAGGCTACACCTTC.